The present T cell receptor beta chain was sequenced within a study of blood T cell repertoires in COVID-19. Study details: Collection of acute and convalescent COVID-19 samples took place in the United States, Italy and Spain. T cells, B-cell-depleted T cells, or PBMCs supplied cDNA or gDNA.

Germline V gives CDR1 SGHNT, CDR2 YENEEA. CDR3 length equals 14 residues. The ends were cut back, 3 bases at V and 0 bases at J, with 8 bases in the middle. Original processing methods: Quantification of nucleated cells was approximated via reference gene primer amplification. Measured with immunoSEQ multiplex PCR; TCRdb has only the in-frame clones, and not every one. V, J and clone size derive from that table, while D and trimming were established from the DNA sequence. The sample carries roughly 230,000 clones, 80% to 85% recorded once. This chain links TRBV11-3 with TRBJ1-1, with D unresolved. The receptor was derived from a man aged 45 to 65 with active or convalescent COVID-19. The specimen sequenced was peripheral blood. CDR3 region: CASSFHAVNTEAFF. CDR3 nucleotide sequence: TGTGCCAGCAGCTTCCACGCGGTGAACACTGAAGCTTTCTTT.